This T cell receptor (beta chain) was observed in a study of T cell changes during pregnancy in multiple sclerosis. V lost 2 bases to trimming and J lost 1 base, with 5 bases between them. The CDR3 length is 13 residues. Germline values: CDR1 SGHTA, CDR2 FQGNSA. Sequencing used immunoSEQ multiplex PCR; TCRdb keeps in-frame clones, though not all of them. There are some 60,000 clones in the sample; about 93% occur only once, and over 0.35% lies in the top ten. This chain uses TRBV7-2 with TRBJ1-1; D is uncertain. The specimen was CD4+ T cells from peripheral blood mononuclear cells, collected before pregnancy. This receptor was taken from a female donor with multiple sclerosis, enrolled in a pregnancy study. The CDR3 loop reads CASSLRRNTEAFF. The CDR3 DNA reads TGTGCCAGCAGCTTACGGAGGAACACTGAAGCTTTCTTT. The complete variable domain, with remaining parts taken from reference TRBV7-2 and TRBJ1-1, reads GAGVSQSPSNKVTEKGKDVELRCDPISGHTALYWYRQSLGQGLEFLIYFQGNSAPDKSGLPSDRFSAERTGGSVSTLTIQRTQQEDSAVYLCASSLRRNTEAFFGQGTRLTVV.